One TCR beta chain is described in this entry. The sample belongs to a study of blood T cell repertoires in COVID-19. In the authors' methods: Amplification of reference gene primers provided the estimated nucleated cell counts. Assay used: immunoSEQ multiplex PCR; TCRdb lists only in-frame clones, some missing. V, J and clone size are those of that table, while D and trimming were read from the DNA. This sample carries about 330,000 clones, around 87% of them seen once, and the ten largest clones take under 5.5%. Those enrolled, adults aged roughly 18 to 100 years, came from roughly 22 US areas. J lost 1 base, V lost 4 bases, and 11 bases had no gene match. Germline V gives CDR1 MGHRA, CDR2 YSYEKL. The CDR3 is made up of 17 amino acids.

Input material: PBMCs or T cells enriched from blood (not recorded which). The clonotype comes from a woman in her thirties who had recovered from COVID-19. The chain has TRBV4-1 and TRBJ2-3, with TRBD2 matching over 7 bases. CDR3 in DNA: TGCGCCAGCAGCCTCATCGGGCAGCGGGGACGCACAGATACGCAGTATTTT. It is translated as CASSLIGQRGRTDTQYF.